This T cell receptor beta chain was identified in a study of cytomegalovirus exposure and HLA in healthy donors. The PCR was carried out with 60 Vbeta primers and 13 Jbeta primers. The method was immunoSEQ multiplex PCR; TCRdb's version includes in-frame clones alone and lacks a portion of them. Among under 130,000 clones listed, more than 70% were seen once. The sample holds a few counts of this clone. Trimming at V came to 0 bases and at J to 4 bases, leaving 1 base not matched to a gene. The length of the CDR3 is 16 residues. Per germline, CDR1 LNHNV and CDR2 YYDKDF (reference sequence). The sample consisted of PBMCs. The receptor was isolated from a man aged 25-45 years in good health and CMV-seronegative. J is TRBJ2-2 and V is TRBV15; 11 bases map to TRBD2. CDR3 nucleotides: TGTGCCACCAGCAGAGATCTAGCGGGAGGCACCGGGGAGCTGTTTTTT. This encodes CATSRDLAGGTGELFF.